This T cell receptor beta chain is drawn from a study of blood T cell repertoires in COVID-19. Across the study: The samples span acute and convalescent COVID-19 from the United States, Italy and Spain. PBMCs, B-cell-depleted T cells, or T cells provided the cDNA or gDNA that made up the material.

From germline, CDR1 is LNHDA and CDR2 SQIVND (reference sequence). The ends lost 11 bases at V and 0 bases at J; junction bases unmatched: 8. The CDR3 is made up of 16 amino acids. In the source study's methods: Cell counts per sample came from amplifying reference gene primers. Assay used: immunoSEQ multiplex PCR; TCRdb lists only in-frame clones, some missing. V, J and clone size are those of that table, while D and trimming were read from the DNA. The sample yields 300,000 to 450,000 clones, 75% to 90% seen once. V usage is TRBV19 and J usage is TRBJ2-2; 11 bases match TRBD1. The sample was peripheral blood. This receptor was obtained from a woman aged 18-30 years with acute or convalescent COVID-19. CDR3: CACPGQGGTNTGELFF. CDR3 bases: TGTGCCTGTCCGGGACAGGGGGGCACGAACACCGGGGAGCTGTTTTTT.